The 11 T cell receptor beta chains in this list originate from one sample, sequenced in a study of T cell responses to AZD1222 COVID-19 vaccine. Libraries were prepared by immunoSEQ multiplex PCR; TCRdb keeps only in-frame clonotypes and omits some of them. The sample shows around 70,000 clones, around 89% of them seen only once. The sample was peripheral blood, taken 28 days after the second dose of the MenACWY control vaccine. These TCRs come from an adult who received the MenACWY meningococcal vaccine as a control.

This clone was picked up one time. The genes are TRBV15 and TRBJ2-1, with a weak D call TRBD1 (6 bases). CDR1 and CDR2 from the germline V gene are LNHNV and YYDKDF (reference sequence). This CDR3 has 14 amino acids. Trimming took off 5 bases at V and 12 bases at J, with 20 bases between the two ends. CDR3 sequence reads: CATSGRNRALGQFF. The CDR3 nucleotides are TGTGCCACCAGCGGACGTAACAGGGCTTTGGGGCAGTTCTTC. Full variable domain (rest looked up from reference TRBV15 and TRBJ2-1): DAMVIQNPRYQVTQFGKPVTLSCSQTLNHNVMYWYQQKSSQAPKLLFHYYDKDFNNEADTPDNFQSRRPNTSFCFLDIRSPGLGDTAMYLCATSGRNRALGQFFGPGTRLTVL.

The chain combines TRBV28 with TRBJ2-7; 11 bases agree with TRBD1. CDR1 MDHEN and CDR2 SYDVKM come from the germline V gene. The V and J ends lost 5 bases and 6 bases, in that order; junction bases with no gene match: 6. This CDR3 has 14 residues. CDR3 amino acids: CASSGGQGAFEQYF. CDR3 bases: TGTGCCAGCAGTGGTGGACAGGGGGCGTTCGAGCAGTACTTC.

V usage is TRBV23-1 and J usage is TRBJ1-5; D remains unclear. TRBV23-1 qualifies as an ORF whose function is uncertain. The CDR3 runs to 17 residues. V was trimmed by 1 base and J by 4 bases, leaving 17 bases between them. The CDR3 reads CASSQWVGSWKNQPQHF. CDR3 nucleotides: TGCGCCAGCAGTCAATGGGTTGGCAGCTGGAAGAATCAGCCCCAGCATTTT.

The gene calls are TRBV3-1 (or the pseudogene TRBV3-2) and TRBJ2-7; 9 bases map to TRBD1. J lost 4 bases, V lost 4 bases, and 5 bases had no gene match. The CDR3 has 14 amino acids. Germline CDR1 LGHDT, CDR2 YNNKEL (reference sequence). CDR3 DNA: TGTGCCAGCAGCCCGGACAGGGGATATTACGAGCAGTACTTC. Its protein is CASSPDRGYYEQYF.

The chain is built from TRBV5-1 and TRBJ2-1; D ambiguous. Germline values: CDR1 SGHRS, CDR2 YFSETQ. The CDR3 consists of 11 residues. With 3 bases removed from V and 4 bases from J, the gap between germline ends came to 2 bases. The CDR3 region has the DNA TGCGCCAGCAGCTCGTACAATGAGCAGTTCTTC. Translation: CASSSYNEQFF.

The rearrangement links TRBV5-1 to TRBJ1-2; D is ambiguous. The CDR3 totals 13 residues. Trimming shortened V by 3 bases and J by 6 bases, and 12 bases separated the two germline ends. The germline CDR1 and CDR2 sequences are SGHRS and YFSETQ. Here the CDR3 reads CASSYQVGDGYTF. The CDR3 DNA is TGCGCCAGCAGCTACCAGGTGGGAGATGGCTACACCTTC.

There are a few counts of this clone. The chain carries TRBV4-1 and TRBJ1-2; D gene unclear. The V end lost 1 base, the J end lost 8 bases, and 17 bases lay between the germline ends. The CDR3 is made up of 15 amino acids. CDR1 MGHRA and CDR2 YSYEKL come from the germline V gene. In DNA, the CDR3 is TGCGCCAGCAGCCAAGCTCCGGGCACGGGGTTAGGCTACACCTTC. Protein sequence: CASSQAPGTGLGYTF.

The sample holds one count of this clone. The chain employs TRBV19 and TRBJ2-7, with 9 bases matching TRBD1. CDR1 LNHDA and CDR2 SQIVND come from the germline V gene (reference sequence). Trimming took 11 bases from V and 0 from J; bases not matched to a gene: 2. This CDR3 contains 12 residues. Here the CDR3 reads CAQGQGSYEQYF. The DNA of the CDR3 is TGTGCCCAGGGACAGGGCTCCTACGAGCAGTACTTC. Full variable domain (outside the CDR3, taken from reference TRBV19 and TRBJ2-7): DGGITQSPKYLFRKEGQNVTLSCEQNLNHDAMYWYRQDPGQGLRLIYYSQIVNDFQKGDIAEGYSVSREKKESFPLTVTSAQKNPTAFYLCAQGQGSYEQYFGPGTRLTVT.

The chain recombines TRBV4-1 with TRBJ2-7, with D maybe TRBD2 (6 bases). This CDR3 has 14 amino acids. Trimming cost V 2 bases and J 7 bases, with 15 bases left between them. Per the germline V gene, CDR1 is MGHRA and CDR2 is YSYEKL. CDR3 nucleotides: TGCGCCAGCAGCCAAATGGGCAGGAGGGCGGAGCAGTACTTC. It codes for CASSQMGRRAEQYF.

Here the CDR3 reads CASSFMAGESYEQYF. As DNA, the CDR3 is TGTGCCAGCAGCTTCATGGCTGGGGAATCCTACGAGCAGTACTTC. This chain connects TRBV7-9 to TRBJ2-7; no definite D call. This CDR3 contains 15 residues. V was pared by 3 bases and J by 1 base, with 13 bases between. CDR1 and CDR2 (germline): SEHNR, FQNEAQ (reference sequence).

The V call is TRBV18, the J call TRBJ1-6; 11 nucleotides match TRBD1. Trimming cost V 3 bases and J 8 bases; bases outside gene matches: 3. This CDR3 has 15 amino acids. Germline lookup yields CDR1 KGHSH and CDR2 LQKENI. The CDR3 coding sequence is TGTGCCAGCTCACCGGGACAGGGGGGGGATTCACCCCTCCACTTT. It is translated as CASSPGQGGDSPLHF.